These 19 T cell receptor gamma chains share one sample of origin, sequenced in a study of γδ T cells in repeated Plasmodium falciparum infection. TCRdb ran CATT on the multiplex PCR reads. The sample includes 28,000 or so gamma-chain clones, roughly 1.4% of them seen just once. Bulk repertoires came from Vgamma9/Vdelta2+ or Vdelta2-negative gammadelta T cells flow-sorted from PBMC. The specimen was gamma-delta T cells from blood. The receptor set was obtained from a pool of human donors (malaria-infected and uninfected, not separated).

This clone was recorded at least ten times. The sample contains more than one DNA sequence encoding this CDR3. The J gene is TRGJ1 or TRGJ2, the V gene TRGV9. No J gene is reported in TCRdb; it was inferred here by comparing the DNA with germline. Germline trimming cut 1 base from V and 8 bases from J; bases unmatched to any gene: 5. The germline V gene has CDR1 GITISATS and CDR2 ISYDGTV (reference sequence). The CDR3 extends over 12 amino acids. The CDR3 reads CALWEVGHKKLF. CDR3 DNA sequence: TGTGCCTTGTGGGAGGTTGGGCATAAGAAACTCTTT.

This clone was detected ten times or more. The rearrangement joins TRGV4 to TRGJ1 or TRGJ2. V trimming: 0 bases; J trimming: 3 bases; junction bases outside the gene matches: 8. Germline assignment: CDR1 EGSTGY and CDR2 YDSYTSSV. This CDR3 contains 15 residues. The CDR3 nucleotides read TGTGCCACCTGGGATGGGCCGGGAGGTTATTATAAGAAACTCTTT. Translating gives CATWDGPGGYYKKLF.

In the case of this clone: For this DNA, TCRdb reports the protein of a much larger clone, which diverges at residue 7, most likely from a read error; the protein presented here is translated directly from the DNA. This chain links TRGV2 with TRGJ1 or TRGJ2. No J gene was available from TCRdb, and it was assigned here by a germline match of the DNA. The CDR3 runs 12 residues. Germline CDR1 EGSNGY, CDR2 YDSYNSKV. V shed 3 bases and J 10 bases; nucleotides not matched to a gene: 9. The CDR3 here is CATWDRNLKKLF. CDR3 nucleotide sequence: TGTGCCACCTGGGACCGGAACTTAAAGAAACTCTTT.

This clone was recorded many times. Other DNA sequences in this specimen translate into the identical CDR3. The V call is TRGV2, the J call TRGJ1 or TRGJ2. CDR1 is EGSNGY and CDR2 is YDSYNSKV in the germline V gene. The CDR3 is made up of 12 amino acids. Trimming took 0 bases from V and 7 from J; bases not matched to a gene: 3. In DNA form, the CDR3 reads TGTGCCACCTGGGACGGGCGCTATAAGAAACTCTTT. This codes for CATWDGRYKKLF.

In the case of this clone: TCRdb attributes to this sequence the protein of a much larger clone, which differs from the DNA translation at residue 9; a read error is likely, and the protein displayed is translated from the DNA. This chain joins TRGV4 and TRGJ1 or TRGJ2. TCRdb is silent on the J gene; assignment here came from matching the DNA to germline. Germline lookup yields CDR1 EGSTGY and CDR2 YDSYTSSV. The CDR3 extends over 13 amino acids. The CDR3 nucleotides read TGTGCCACCTGGGTTACGAATTATCATAAGAAACTCTTT. Amino acid sequence: CATWVTNYHKKLF.

This clone turned up a few times. The translation of this DNA and the TCRdb protein of a much larger clone differ at residue 10, probably owing to a read error; the protein shown here is translated from the DNA. This chain joins TRGV9 and TRGJ1 or TRGJ2. The J gene, missing from TCRdb, was assigned here through DNA to germline matching. The CDR3 length is 14 residues. Germline loops: CDR1 GITISATS, CDR2 ISYDGTV (reference sequence). CDR3 amino acids: CALWEARNYHKKLF. For the CDR3, the DNA is TGTGCCTTGTGGGAGGCGCGGAATTATCATAAGAAACTCTTT.

This clone has a handful of counts. TCRdb's protein for this DNA is that of a much larger clone and differs from the translation at residue 5, likely a read error; the protein shown is the DNA translation. The V call is TRGV2, the J call TRGJP2. Germline lookup yields CDR1 EGSNGY and CDR2 YDSYNSKV. This CDR3 spans 14 amino acids. The trim removed 4 bases at V and 4 bases at J, leaving 6 bases unmatched. CDR3 nucleotides: TGTGCCACCTGGGAAGGGCATAGTGATTGGATCAAGACGTTT. Translation: CATWEGHSDWIKTF.

This clone has a count of ten or more. TCRdb pairs this DNA with a much larger clone's protein that differs at residue 11, likely a read error; the protein shown was translated from the DNA. No J gene call was made, and the V gene is TRGV9. Germline CDR1 is GITISATS and CDR2 is ISYDGTV (reference sequence). The CDR3 covers 13 residues. This CDR3 is CALWEVGDWIRTF. The CDR3 region has the DNA TGTGCCTTGTGGGAGGTGGGGGATTGGATCAGGACGTTT.

In its sample, this clone was seen a few times. The mismatch at residue 4 between this DNA's translation and the TCRdb protein of a much larger clone likely reflects a read error; the protein shown is translated from the DNA. Other DNA sequences within the sample encode an identical CDR3. The chain employs TRGV9 and TRGJ1 or TRGJ2. No J segment appears in TCRdb, so it was assigned here by matching the sequence to germline. The germline V gene encodes CDR1 GITISATS and CDR2 ISYDGTV (reference sequence). The CDR3 loop spans 14 amino acids. CDR3: CALREVLNYYKKLF. The CDR3 DNA is TGTGCCTTGCGGGAGGTTCTCAATTATTATAAGAAACTCTTT.

Comments on this clone: The TCRdb record carries a much larger clone's protein, which differs from this DNA's translation at residue 4; a read error is the likely cause, and the protein listed here is the DNA translation. Other DNA sequences from this sample encode an identical CDR3 as well. CDR3 DNA sequence: TGTGCCTTGCGGGATCCGAGGCGGAAACTCTTT. It translates to CALRDPRRKLF. The chain has TRGV9 and TRGJ1 or TRGJ2. Here the J gene was assigned by germline matching of the DNA, as TCRdb has none. The V gene's germline CDR1 is GITISATS and CDR2 ISYDGTV (reference sequence). The CDR3 is made up of 11 amino acids.

This clone was seen many times. This DNA translates differently at residue 13 from the TCRdb protein, which is that of a much larger clone; a read error is likely, and the protein shown is the DNA's own translation. The V gene is listed as TRGV4; no J gene was called. In germline, CDR1 is EGSTGY, CDR2 YDSYTSSV. This CDR3 region has 15 residues. CDR3 coding DNA: TGTGCCACCTGGGATGGGCCTCTGAATTATTATAAGGAACTCTTT. Protein product: CATWDGPLNYYKELF.

Ten or more counts support this clone. The protein recorded in TCRdb matches a much larger clone and deviates from this DNA's translation at residue 4, suggesting a read error; the protein here is obtained by translating the DNA. The chain is built from TRGV9 and TRGJP. TCRdb leaves out the J gene; it was filled in here by matching the DNA to germline. The CDR3 extends over 16 amino acids. V was pared by 9 bases and J by 6 bases, with 11 bases of the junction left unmatched. Looked up from germline, CDR1 is GITISATS and CDR2 is ISYDGTV (reference sequence). CDR3 protein: CALRREGELGKKIKVF. CDR3 bases: TGTGCCTTGCGGCGTGAGGGAGAGTTGGGCAAAAAAATCAAGGTATTT.

This clone was detected many times. V and J are TRGV3 and TRGJP2. CDR1 is VTNTFY and CDR2 is YDVSTARD in the germline V gene (reference sequence). The CDR3 runs to 15 residues. V trimming: 1 base; J trimming: 0 bases; junction bases outside the gene matches: 2. Here the CDR3 DNA reads TGTGCCACCTGGGACAGTCATAGTAGTGATTGGATCAAGACGTTT. This sequence encodes CATWDSHSSDWIKTF.

There are many counts of this clone. The sample carries other DNA sequences with the same CDR3. V gene TRGV2 combines with J gene TRGJ1 or TRGJ2. CDR3 length equals 11 residues. Germline CDR1 is EGSNGY and CDR2 is YDSYNSKV. Trimming took 0 bases from V and 11 from J; bases not matched to a gene: 4. The CDR3 bases are TGTGCCACCTGGGACGGGCTAGAGAAACTCTTT. It translates to CATWDGLEKLF.

A few counts support this clone. The amino acid sequence in TCRdb belongs to a much larger clone and departs from this DNA's translation at residue 10, likely a sequencing read error; the sequence shown is translated from the DNA. The chain links TRGV9 to TRGJ1 or TRGJ2. TCRdb carries no J gene annotation; the J gene was assigned here by matching the DNA with germline. Germline lookup yields CDR1 GITISATS and CDR2 ISYDGTV (reference sequence). The CDR3 covers 13 residues. The CDR3 region has the DNA TGTGCCTTGTGGGAGAAGCGGAATTATAGGAAACTCTTT. This gives the protein CALWEKRNYRKLF.

This clone showed up just a few times. TCRdb's protein for this DNA is that of a much larger clone and differs from the translation at residue 4, likely a read error; the protein shown is the DNA translation. The rearrangement links TRGV9 to TRGJP. As TCRdb names no J gene, one was assigned here on the basis of a DNA match to germline. The CDR3 covers 20 residues. Germline V gene lookup returns CDR1 GITISATS and CDR2 ISYDGTV (reference sequence). For the CDR3, the DNA is TGTGCCTTGCGGGAGGTGAAACGTCCCGGCCAAGAGTTGGGCAAAAAAATCAAGGTATTT. The encoded protein is CALREVKRPGQELGKKIKVF.

This clone was seen a few times. This likely traces to a read error, being one base from a far larger clone. Additional DNA sequences in this sample encode the identical CDR3. This rearrangement joins TRGV9 to TRGJP. TCRdb carries no J gene annotation; the J gene was assigned here by matching the DNA with germline. The CDR3 spans 18 residues. Germline V gene lookup returns CDR1 GITISATS and CDR2 ISYDGTV (reference sequence). Here the CDR3 reads CALWEVHVKELGKKIKVF. The CDR3 DNA is TGTGCCCTGTGGGAGGTGCATGTAAAAGAGTTGGGCAAAAAAATCAAGGTATTT.

This clone was recorded a few times. For this DNA, TCRdb reports the protein of a much larger clone, which diverges at residue 6, most likely from a read error; the protein presented here is translated directly from the DNA. The rearrangement links TRGV9 to TRGJ1 or TRGJ2. Here the J gene came from matching the DNA to germline, since TCRdb omits it. The CDR3 consists of 13 residues. V lost 3 bases to trimming and J lost 11 bases; unmatched junction nucleotides: 13. Germline CDR1 and CDR2: GITISATS and ISYDGTV (reference sequence). For the CDR3, the DNA is TGTGCCTTGTGGGAGATTATCCCCCTTGAGAAACTCTTT. Translating gives CALWEIIPLEKLF.

This clone showed up just a few times. The protein TCRdb gives is from a much larger clone and does not agree with this DNA's translation at residue 8, likely a read error; the protein shown here comes from the DNA. Additional DNA sequences in this sample encode the identical CDR3. V gene TRGV4 combines with J gene TRGJ1 or TRGJ2. TCRdb does not report a J gene; here it was assigned by matching the DNA to germline references. V trimming: 1 base; J trimming: 2 bases; junction bases outside the gene matches: 5. Germline V gene lookup returns CDR1 EGSTGY and CDR2 YDSYTSSV. The CDR3 is made up of 14 amino acids. CDR3 nucleotide sequence: TGTGCCACCTGGGATGGCCTGGATTATTATAAGAAACTCTTT. Translation gives CATWDGLDYYKKLF.